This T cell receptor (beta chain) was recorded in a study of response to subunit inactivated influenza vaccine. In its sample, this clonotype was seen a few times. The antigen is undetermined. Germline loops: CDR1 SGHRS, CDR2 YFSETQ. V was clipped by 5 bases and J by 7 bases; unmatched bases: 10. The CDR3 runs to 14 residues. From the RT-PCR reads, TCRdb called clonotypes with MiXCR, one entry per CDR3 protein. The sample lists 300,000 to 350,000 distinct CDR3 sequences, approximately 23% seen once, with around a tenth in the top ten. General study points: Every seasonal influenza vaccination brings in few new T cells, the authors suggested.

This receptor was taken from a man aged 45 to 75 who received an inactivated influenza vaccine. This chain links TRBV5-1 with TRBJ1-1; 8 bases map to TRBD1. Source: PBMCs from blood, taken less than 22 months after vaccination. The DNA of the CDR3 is TGCGCCAGCAGTTCAATCACAGGGGGTATTGAAGCTTTCTTT. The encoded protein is CASSSITGGIEAFF.